This entry lists 29 T cell receptor beta chains sequenced from one sample in a study of T cells in Graves' hyperthyroidism and ophthalmopathy. It was RNA transcripts that yielded the amplified TCR beta CDR3 regions. HTBI primers drove first-round RT-PCR of the TCR CDR3. MiXCR, run by TCRdb on the multiplex PCR reads, gives a single entry per CDR3 protein. Of about 130,000 distinct CDR3 sequences in the sample, roughly a fifth were seen once. Sequenced material: blood. The receptors stem from a woman between 50 and 59 years old with Graves' hyperthyroidism that later progressed to Graves' ophthalmopathy.

The V call is TRBV28, the J call TRBJ1-1; no reliable D call. Trimming removed 7 bases at V and 2 bases at J, with 5 bases between. The CDR3 totals 11 residues. Per the germline V gene, CDR1 is MDHEN and CDR2 is SYDVKM. The CDR3 reads CASTTNTEAFF. In nucleotides, the CDR3 is TGTGCCAGCACCACTAACACTGAAGCTTTCTTT.

This clonotype came up many times. The chain uses TRBV18 and TRBJ1-1; TRBD1 agrees at 9 bases. The CDR3 contains 15 residues. Germline V gene sequence: CDR1 KGHSH, CDR2 LQKENI. V lost 9 bases, J lost 3 bases, and 11 bases stayed unmatched. In DNA form, the CDR3 reads TGTGCCAGTCAAACGGGACAGGGTAGTTACACTGAAGCTTTCTTT. Translation gives CASQTGQGSYTEAFF.

This clonotype was seen ten or more times. V gene TRBV28 combines with J gene TRBJ1-1; TRBD1 matches 7 bases. The CDR3 is made up of 15 amino acids. Germline lookup yields CDR1 MDHEN and CDR2 SYDVKM. Losses at the gene ends were 6 bases for V and 2 bases for J; bases not matched to a gene: 9. DNA of the CDR3: TGTGCCAGCAGACGCGGACAGGCAATAAACACTGAAGCTTTCTTT. It is translated as CASRRGQAINTEAFF.

This clonotype was found many times. The chain recombines TRBV24-1 with TRBJ2-1, with TRBD2 matching 11 bases. Trimming removed 7 bases from V and 10 bases from J; junction bases left unmatched: 14. This CDR3 region has 16 residues. CDR1 is KGHDR, CDR2 SFDVKD, per germline. The CDR3 region has the DNA TGTGCCACCAGGGAATCCCTAGCGGGAGGCCTTAGGGAGCAGTTCTTC. Translated: CATRESLAGGLREQFF.

This clonotype was picked up many times. This chain links TRBV28 with TRBJ1-5; the D is unclear. This CDR3 comprises 17 residues. The V and J ends lost 5 bases and 6 bases respectively, with 23 bases between them. Germline CDR1 MDHEN, CDR2 SYDVKM. The CDR3 sequence: CASSALGPKPRGQPQHF. The CDR3 region has the DNA TGTGCCAGCAGTGCCTTAGGGCCCAAACCACGGGGTCAGCCCCAGCATTTT.

This clonotype was detected many times. The chain couples TRBV12-3 or TRBV12-4 to TRBJ1-6, with 7 bases fitting TRBD1. V shed 5 bases and J 10 bases; nucleotides not matched to a gene: 8. The CDR3 has 14 residues. CDR3 coding DNA: TGTGCCAGCAGTAGGACAGGAGAATCCTCACCCCTCCACTTT. Its translation: CASSRTGESSPLHF.

At least ten counts were recorded for this clonotype. The genes are TRBV19 and TRBJ1-5; the D gene is possibly TRBD1 (5 bases). The germline V and J ends were trimmed by 3 bases and 4 bases, with 13 bases remaining between them. CDR1 LNHDA and CDR2 SQIVND come from the germline V gene (reference sequence). This CDR3 is 15 amino acids long. CDR3 region: CASSISNRRNQPQHF. For the CDR3, the DNA is TGTGCCAGTAGTATCTCTAACAGGAGGAATCAGCCCCAGCATTTT.

This clonotype came up many times. This rearrangement joins TRBV3-1 to TRBJ2-5, with D perhaps being TRBD1 or TRBD2 (5 bases each). CDR1 and CDR2 from the germline V gene are LGHDT and YNNKEL (reference sequence). V was pared by 4 bases and J by 7 bases, with 16 bases between. The CDR3 runs to 14 residues. CDR3 sequence (DNA): TGTGCCAGCAGCCGGGGGACGACCGGCGGGACCCAGTACTTC. Its protein product is CASSRGTTGGTQYF.

In its sample, this clonotype was seen many times. The V gene is TRBV11-2, the J gene TRBJ1-2; no clear D. V was cut by 10 bases and J by 8 bases, with 14 bases left in between. The CDR3 runs 11 residues. CDR1 and CDR2 (germline): SGHAT, FQNNGV. CDR3 nucleotide sequence: TGTGCCACGACTGTGGGAGGGGGCTACACCTTC. It yields the protein CATTVGGGYTF.

There are many counts of this clonotype. This rearrangement joins TRBV5-1 to TRBJ2-7; maybe TRBD1 (6 bases). The germline V and J ends were trimmed by 6 bases and 4 bases, with 20 bases remaining between them. The CDR3 has 15 amino acids. Germline values: CDR1 SGHRS, CDR2 YFSETQ. The CDR3 DNA reads TGCGCCAGCACCCCGGACGGACAGCCGGAATACGAGCAGTACTTC. Translation gives CASTPDGQPEYEQYF.

This clonotype appeared once. The J gene is TRBJ1-5, the V gene TRBV11-2; 7 bases agree with TRBD1. J was trimmed by 1 base and V by 3 bases; bases with no gene match: 9. The CDR3 covers 17 residues. The V gene's germline CDR1 is SGHAT and CDR2 FQNNGV. The CDR3 bases are TGTGCCAGCAGCTTTTTTCCCGGGACAGAGAGCAATCAGCCCCAGCATTTT. Translation: CASSFFPGTESNQPQHF.

This clonotype has a count of ten or more. This sequence joins TRBV6-1 and TRBJ2-1, with a tentative D call TRBD2 (5 bases). This CDR3 has 13 residues. Germline assignment: CDR1 MNHNS and CDR2 SASEGT. The V and J ends lost 7 bases and 8 bases respectively, with 15 bases between them. The CDR3 nucleotides read TGTGCCAGCACGTCTGAGGGCAGGCATGAGCAGTTCTTC. Its translation: CASTSEGRHEQFF.

The rearrangement joins TRBV28 to TRBJ1-1; tentatively, D is TRBD1 (5 bases). V lost 6 bases and J lost 0, with 14 bases in between. Germline lookup yields CDR1 MDHEN and CDR2 SYDVKM. The CDR3 has 15 amino acids. CDR3 nucleotide sequence: TGTGCCAGCAGCGATCCAGGGCCTCTGAACACTGAAGCTTTCTTT. It codes for CASSDPGPLNTEAFF.

The genes are TRBV28 and TRBJ2-1, with 11 bases aligning to TRBD2. V trimming: 5 bases; J trimming: 7 bases; junction bases outside the gene matches: 7. The V gene's germline CDR1 is MDHEN and CDR2 SYDVKM. CDR3 length: 15 amino acids. CDR3 sequence: CASSPPASGRNEQFF. DNA for the CDR3: TGTGCCAGCAGTCCCCCGGCTAGCGGGAGGAATGAGCAGTTCTTC.

This clonotype was recorded at least ten times. The chain employs TRBV27 and TRBJ2-7; 8 bases are a match to TRBD2. The ends lost 3 bases at V and 3 bases at J; junction bases unmatched: 4. Germline V gene lookup returns CDR1 MNHEY and CDR2 SMNVEV (reference sequence). CDR3 length: 14 residues. The CDR3 DNA follows: TGTGCCAGCAGTTTTAGTAGCGGGAACTACGAGCAGTACTTC. Translating it yields CASSFSSGNYEQYF.

This clonotype has a count of ten or more. This chain links TRBV27 with TRBJ1-5; TRBD1 matches 7 bases. The CDR3 spans 18 residues. Trimming removed 4 bases from V and 5 bases from J; junction bases left unmatched: 17. CDR1 is MNHEY and CDR2 is SMNVEV in the germline V gene (reference sequence). CDR3 region: CASSSGGWGTALDQPQHF. As DNA, the CDR3 is TGTGCCAGCAGTTCTGGCGGATGGGGGACAGCTTTAGATCAGCCCCAGCATTTT.

At least ten counts were recorded for this clonotype. The rearrangement uses TRBV27 and TRBJ2-7; 14 bases align to TRBD2. The J segment lost 12 bases and the V segment lost 6 bases, leaving 10 bases of the junction unmatched. The CDR3 spans 14 residues. CDR1 is MNHEY and CDR2 is SMNVEV in the germline V gene (reference sequence). The CDR3 spells CASSLTGTSGSVYF. CDR3 DNA: TGTGCCAGCAGCCTAACCGGGACTAGCGGGAGTGTGTACTTC.

The chain is built from TRBV25-1 and TRBJ1-3; D gene unclear. Germline CDR1 MGHDK, CDR2 SYGVNS. V was shortened by 2 bases and J by 0 bases, with 8 bases between the two germline ends. The CDR3 covers 15 residues. CDR3 in DNA: TGTGCCAGCAGTGAAAGGGTCGGCTCTGGAAACACCATATATTTT. Translated, it gives CASSERVGSGNTIYF. Filled out from reference TRBV25-1 and TRBJ1-3, the complete variable domain reads EADIYQTPRYLVIGTGKKITLECSQTMGHDKMYWYQQDPGMELHLIHYSYGVNSTEKGDLSSESTVSRIRTEHFPLTLESARPSHTSQYLCASSERVGSGNTIYFGEGSWLTVV.

This clonotype was seen repeatedly, ten times or more. The chain is built from TRBV20-1 and TRBJ1-1; D is unclear. The V end lost 4 bases, the J end lost 3 bases, and 15 bases lay between the germline ends. The CDR3 is made up of 14 amino acids. CDR1 is DFQATT, CDR2 SNEGSKA, per germline (reference sequence). As DNA, the CDR3 is TGCAGTGCTAACCCTCCCGGGTGGGACACTGAAGCTTTCTTT. It specifies CSANPPGWDTEAFF.

This clonotype has a handful of counts. This sequence joins TRBV5-8 and TRBJ2-7; D ambiguous. Trimming cost V 2 bases and J 3 bases, with 9 bases left between them. Per germline, CDR1 SGHTS and CDR2 YDEGEE. The CDR3 consists of 13 residues. The CDR3 DNA reads as TGTGCCAGCAGCTTCCCAGGCAACTACGAGCAGTACTTC. Residues: CASSFPGNYEQYF.

This clonotype was observed at least ten times. This rearrangement joins TRBV3-1 to TRBJ1-1; D unclear. The ends were cut back, 4 bases at V and 10 bases at J, with 19 bases in the middle. CDR1 is LGHDT, CDR2 YNNKEL, per germline (reference sequence). The CDR3 sequence is 14 residues long. CDR3 region: CASSPMSTRGLAFF. CDR3 in DNA: TGTGCCAGCAGCCCCATGTCTACACGGGGATTAGCTTTCTTT.

This clonotype was seen at least ten times. V usage is TRBV10-1 and J usage is TRBJ2-7; D could derive from TRBD1 or TRBD2 (5 bases each). Germline V gene data show CDR1 as WNHNN and CDR2 as SYGVQD (reference sequence). Trimming shortened V by 4 bases and J by 3 bases, and 10 bases separated the two germline ends. This CDR3 comprises 13 residues. The CDR3 DNA reads as TGCGCCAGCAGTGTGGCAGGGAGCTACGAGCAGTACTTC. Translating it yields CASSVAGSYEQYF.

The table lists this clonotype with a few counts. J is TRBJ2-5 and V is TRBV6-5; D gene uncertain. The CDR3 is 15 residues long. The V gene lost 0 bases and the J gene lost 5 bases, with 13 bases spanning the gap. Germline CDR1 and CDR2: MNHEY and SVGAGI. CDR3 in DNA: TGTGCCAGCAGTTACTCGAAAAGTGGGCGGGAGACCCAGTACTTC. Residues: CASSYSKSGRETQYF.

The chain employs TRBV11-2 and TRBJ2-2; TRBD2 might be the D (5 bases). Trimming took 5 bases from V and 4 from J, leaving 14 bases between them. CDR1 SGHAT and CDR2 FQNNGV come from the germline V gene. This CDR3 is 15 amino acids long. The CDR3 bases are TGTGCCAGCAGCCAAGTAGGCAGCGGCACCGGGGAGCTGTTTTTT. Translation: CASSQVGSGTGELFF. Complete variable domain (other parts from reference TRBV11-2 and TRBJ2-2): EAGVAQSPRYKIIEKRQSVAFWCNPISGHATLYWYQQILGQGPKLLIQFQNNGVVDDSQLPKDRFSAERLKGVDSTLKIQPAKLEDSAVYLCASSQVGSGTGELFFGEGSRLTVL.

This rearrangement joins TRBV7-2 to TRBJ1-1, with 8 bases lining up with TRBD1. Germline V gene lookup returns CDR1 SGHTA and CDR2 FQGNSA. With V trimmed by 4 bases and J by 5 bases, 3 bases remained unmatched. The length of the CDR3 is 13 residues. As DNA, the CDR3 is TGTGCCAGCAGCTGGGACAGGCCAACTGAAGCTTTCTTT. Its translation: CASSWDRPTEAFF.

As for this clonotype: A single base separates this from a much larger clone, so it may be a read error. The genes are TRBV2 and TRBJ2-1, with 7 bases fitting TRBD2. CDR3 length: 15 amino acids. V shed 6 bases and J 7 bases; nucleotides not matched to a gene: 12. Germline V CDR1 and CDR2: SNHLY, FYNNEI. CDR3 DNA sequence: TGTGCCAGCAGAGGGGTGGGCGGGAGACTAAATGAGCAGTTCTTC. Translated: CASRGVGGRLNEQFF.

This clonotype has only a few counts. This chain connects TRBV19 to TRBJ2-7; D remains unclear. CDR1 is LNHDA and CDR2 is SQIVND in the germline V gene (reference sequence). CDR3 size: 13 residues. Trimming took 1 base from V and 6 from J, leaving 10 bases between them. The CDR3 protein is CASSIAPSLEQYF. Written as DNA, the CDR3 is TGTGCCAGTAGTATAGCCCCTTCTCTCGAGCAGTACTTC.

At least ten counts were recorded for this clonotype. The J gene is TRBJ1-2, the V gene TRBV10-1; a possible D gene is TRBD1 (6 bases). Germline assignment: CDR1 WNHNN and CDR2 SYGVQD (reference sequence). The CDR3 length is 12 residues. V was clipped by 6 bases and J by 3 bases, with 8 bases between them. Written as DNA, the CDR3 is TGCGCCAGCAGCCCAGGGGACTATGGCTACACCTTC. This translates into CASSPGDYGYTF.

The chain uses TRBV6-1 and TRBJ1-5; D ambiguous. This CDR3 has 12 amino acids. CDR1 is MNHNS and CDR2 is SASEGT in the germline V gene. V lost 2 bases and J 10 bases, leaving 9 bases between the germline ends. The CDR3 loop reads CASSERPDPQHF. The CDR3 coding sequence is TGTGCCAGCAGTGAAAGGCCGGACCCCCAGCATTTT.